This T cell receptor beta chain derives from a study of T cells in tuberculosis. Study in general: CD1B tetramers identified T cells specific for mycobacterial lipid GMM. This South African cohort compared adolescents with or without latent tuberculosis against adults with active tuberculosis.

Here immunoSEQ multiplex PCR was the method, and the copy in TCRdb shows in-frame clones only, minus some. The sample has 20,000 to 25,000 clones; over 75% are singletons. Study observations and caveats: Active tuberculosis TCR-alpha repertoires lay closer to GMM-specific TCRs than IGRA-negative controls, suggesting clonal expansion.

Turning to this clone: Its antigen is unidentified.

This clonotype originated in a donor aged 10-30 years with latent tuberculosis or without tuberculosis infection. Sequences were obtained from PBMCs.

For the CDR3, the DNA is TGTGCCTGGACCGCCGGGACAGGGGGCTTCTACGAGCAGTACTTC. Translating it yields CAWTAGTGGFYEQYF. V and J are TRBV30 and TRBJ2-7; TRBD1 agrees at 12 bases. The CDR3 length is 15 residues. The junction had 7 bases not matched to a gene; V was cut back by 4 bases and J by 3 bases. The germline gives CDR1 GTSNPN, CDR2 SVGIG (reference sequence).